This TCR beta chain originates from a study of blood T cells in healthy people across ages. The study's findings and limits: With donor CMV status unknown, expanded clonotype changes were possibly confounded.

The CDR3 has 18 residues. From germline, CDR1 is SSHAT and CDR2 FNYEAQ (reference sequence). Aged roughly 6 to 100, donors were systemically healthy Caucasians from Russia. The authors drew ten milliliters of peripheral blood from each donor. This clonotype appeared a few times. The target antigen is unknown. A read error is possible here, since a much larger clone lies one base away. A second PCR, run for about 6 to 11 cycles, used a sample-barcoded 5' primer plus a J-beta primer mix. A tag from a template-switch adaptor with 12 random nucleotides marked each cDNA molecule. MiXCR, applied by TCRdb to the 5' RACE reads, yields one record per CDR3 protein. The table records hundreds of thousands of distinct CDR3 sequences, about 34% of them present only once.

Source material: blood. The TCR sequence derives from a woman aged 80 or over in good health. V is TRBV7-7 and J is TRBJ2-1, with D tentatively TRBD1 or TRBD2 (5 bases each). TRBJ2-7 matches the DNA end more closely, so the J call is doubtful. The CDR3 nucleotides read TGTGCCAGCAGCCAGGGAAATGGGGGAAGAAGCTCCTACAATGAGCAGTACTTC. It encodes CASSQGNGGRSSYNEQYF.